These 7 T cell receptor beta chains originate from one sample sequenced in a study of control samples from healthy donors and cancer patients. Data came from immunoSEQ multiplex PCR; TCRdb stores just in-frame clones and leaves some out. The table includes more than 45,000 clones, 85% to 95% detected once. Sequences were obtained from PBMCs. The receptors were sampled from a woman in her forties or fifties with head and neck cancer.

This rearrangement joins TRBV19 to TRBJ2-2; 7 positions agree with TRBD1. V lost 4 bases, J lost 0 bases, and 2 bases stayed unmatched. The germline gives CDR1 LNHDA, CDR2 SQIVND (reference sequence). CDR3 length: 15 residues. This CDR3 is CASSRDSANTGELFF. The CDR3 nucleotides read TGTGCCAGTAGTAGGGACAGCGCGAACACCGGGGAGCTGTTTTTT.

The genes are TRBV30 and TRBJ1-4; 12 bases align to TRBD1. After removal of 0 bases from V and 7 bases from J, the junction contained 9 bases not matched to a gene. The CDR3 length is 17 residues. In germline, CDR1 is GTSNPN, CDR2 SVGIG (reference sequence). The CDR3 here is CAWSVPPPGQGAEKLFF. The CDR3 DNA follows: TGTGCCTGGAGTGTACCCCCCCCGGGACAGGGGGCTGAAAAACTGTTTTTT.

The chain carries TRBV28 and TRBJ2-1, with no clear D. V gave up 2 bases and J gave up 8 bases, with 4 bases separating them. The CDR3 runs 11 residues. Germline lookup yields CDR1 MDHEN and CDR2 SYDVKM. In nucleotides, the CDR3 is TGTGCCAGCAGTTTAGGTGATGAGCAGTTCTTC. Protein sequence: CASSLGDEQFF.

This rearrangement joins TRBV29-1 to TRBJ1-2, with 8 bases that match TRBD1. This CDR3 contains 14 residues. The germline V gene has CDR1 SQVTM and CDR2 ANQGSEA. The ends lost 6 bases at V and 8 bases at J; junction bases unmatched: 14. Here the CDR3 DNA reads TGCAGCGTCCCTCTTAAGACAGGGGAGGGCGGCTACACCTTC. Protein: CSVPLKTGEGGYTF.

This clone came up a few times. The chain carries TRBV7-9 and TRBJ1-1, with D perhaps matching TRBD1 (5 bases). There are 14 residues in the CDR3. Trimming removed 5 bases from V and 0 bases from J, with 10 bases in between. CDR1 is SEHNR and CDR2 is FQNEAQ in the germline V gene (reference sequence). The CDR3 DNA is TGTGCCAGCAGCCGCGACAGCGTGAACACTGAAGCTTTCTTT. This encodes CASSRDSVNTEAFF.

CDR3 sequence: CASSYSRGSKYEQYF. CDR3 DNA: TGTGCCAGCAGTTACTCGAGGGGGTCGAAGTACGAGCAGTACTTC. The V gene is TRBV6-2 or TRBV6-3, the J gene TRBJ2-7; weak D call: TRBD1 (6 bases). The CDR3 loop spans 15 amino acids. From germline, CDR1 is MNHEY and CDR2 SVGEGT. The V gene lost 0 bases and the J gene lost 4 bases, with 13 bases spanning the gap.

V gene TRBV10-3 combines with J gene TRBJ1-1; no reliable D call. Germline V lookup: CDR1 ENHRY, CDR2 SYGVKD. The CDR3 totals 13 residues. V was clipped by 0 bases and J by 7 bases, with 9 bases between them. The CDR3, as DNA: TGTGCCATCAGTGAGTCGGGAGGGATTGAAGCTTTCTTT. It is translated as CAISESGGIEAFF.